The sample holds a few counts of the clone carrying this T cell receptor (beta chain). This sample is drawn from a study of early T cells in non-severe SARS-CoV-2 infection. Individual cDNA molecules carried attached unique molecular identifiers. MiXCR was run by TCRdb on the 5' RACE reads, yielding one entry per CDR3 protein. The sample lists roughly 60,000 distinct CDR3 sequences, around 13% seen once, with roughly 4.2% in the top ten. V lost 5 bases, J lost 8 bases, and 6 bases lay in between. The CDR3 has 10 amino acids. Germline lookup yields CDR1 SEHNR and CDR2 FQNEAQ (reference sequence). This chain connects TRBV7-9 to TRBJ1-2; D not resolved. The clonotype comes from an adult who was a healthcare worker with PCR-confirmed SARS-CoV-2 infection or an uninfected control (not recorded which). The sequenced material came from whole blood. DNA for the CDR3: TGTGCCAGCAGCGCGGAGGGCTACACCTTC. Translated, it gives CASSAEGYTF.